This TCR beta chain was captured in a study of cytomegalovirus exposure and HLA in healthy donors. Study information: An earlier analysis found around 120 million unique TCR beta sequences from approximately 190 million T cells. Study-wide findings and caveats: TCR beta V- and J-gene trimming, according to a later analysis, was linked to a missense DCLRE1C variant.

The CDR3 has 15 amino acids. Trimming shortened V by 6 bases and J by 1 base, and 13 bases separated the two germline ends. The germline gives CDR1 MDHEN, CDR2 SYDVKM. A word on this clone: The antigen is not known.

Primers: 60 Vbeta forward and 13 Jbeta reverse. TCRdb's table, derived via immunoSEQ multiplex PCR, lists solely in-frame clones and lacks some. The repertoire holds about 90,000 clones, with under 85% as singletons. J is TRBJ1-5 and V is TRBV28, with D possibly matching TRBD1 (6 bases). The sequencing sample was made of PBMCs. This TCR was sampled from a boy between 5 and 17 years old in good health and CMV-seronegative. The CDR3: CASRAGGPSNQPQHF. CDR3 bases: TGTGCCAGCAGGGCCGGGGGGCCGAGCAATCAGCCCCAGCATTTT.